This record covers a single T cell receptor (beta chain). These data originate in a study of Ad26.COV2.S vaccination and SARS-CoV-2 variants. The table came from immunoSEQ multiplex PCR; TCRdb's copy has only in-frame clones and leaves some out. The sample holds hundreds of thousands of clones, 75% to 90% seen once. The CDR3 is 16 amino acids. V shed 3 bases, J shed 3 bases, and the junction held 8 bases outside the gene matches. Germline V CDR1 and CDR2: MNHNY, SVGAGI (reference sequence). Regarding treatment: about 20 received Ad26.COV2.S at low or high dose, single or two shots; 5 received placebo; per-sample allocation not given. Material that was analyzed had been drawn on day 63 after the first vaccine or placebo injection. The sample came from a Boston adult aged 18-55 years.

This TCR was sampled from a person aged 18-65 years who received the Ad26.COV2.S COVID-19 vaccine or a placebo. J is TRBJ1-5 and V is TRBV6-6; 7 bases align to TRBD1. The source was peripheral blood, collected in a trial of Ad26.COV2.S vaccine versus placebo. The CDR3 DNA is TGTGCCAGCAGTTATGCGGACAGGACCAACAATCAGCCCCAGCATTTT. It codes for CASSYADRTNNQPQHF.